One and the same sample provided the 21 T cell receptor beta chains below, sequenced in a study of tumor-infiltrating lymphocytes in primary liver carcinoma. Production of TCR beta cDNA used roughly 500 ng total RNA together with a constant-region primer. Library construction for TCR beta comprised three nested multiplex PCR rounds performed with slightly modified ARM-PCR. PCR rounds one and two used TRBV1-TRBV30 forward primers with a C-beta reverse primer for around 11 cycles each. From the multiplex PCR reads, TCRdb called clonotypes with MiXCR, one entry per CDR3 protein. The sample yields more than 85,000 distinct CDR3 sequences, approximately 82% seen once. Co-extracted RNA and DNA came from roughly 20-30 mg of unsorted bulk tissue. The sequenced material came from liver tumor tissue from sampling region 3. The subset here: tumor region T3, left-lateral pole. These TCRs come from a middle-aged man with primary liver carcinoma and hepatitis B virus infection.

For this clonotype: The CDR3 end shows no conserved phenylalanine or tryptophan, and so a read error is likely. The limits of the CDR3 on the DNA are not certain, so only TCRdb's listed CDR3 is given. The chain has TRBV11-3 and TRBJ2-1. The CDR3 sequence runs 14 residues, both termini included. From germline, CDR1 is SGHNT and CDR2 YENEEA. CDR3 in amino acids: CASSLGVTNNEHFV.

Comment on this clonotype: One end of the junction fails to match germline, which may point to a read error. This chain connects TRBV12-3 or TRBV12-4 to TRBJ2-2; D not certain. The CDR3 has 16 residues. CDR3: CANSLAPTGVTGELFF. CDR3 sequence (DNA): TGTGCCAACAGTTTAGCTCCAACGGGTGTGACCGGGGAGCTGTTTTTT.

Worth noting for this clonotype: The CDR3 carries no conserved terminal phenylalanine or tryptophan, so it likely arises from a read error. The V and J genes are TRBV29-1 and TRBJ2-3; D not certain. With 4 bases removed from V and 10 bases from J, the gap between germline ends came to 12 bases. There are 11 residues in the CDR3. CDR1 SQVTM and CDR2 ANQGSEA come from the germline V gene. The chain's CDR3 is CSVVDGVAQYS. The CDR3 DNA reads TGCAGCGTTGTAGATGGGGTAGCGCAGTATTCT.

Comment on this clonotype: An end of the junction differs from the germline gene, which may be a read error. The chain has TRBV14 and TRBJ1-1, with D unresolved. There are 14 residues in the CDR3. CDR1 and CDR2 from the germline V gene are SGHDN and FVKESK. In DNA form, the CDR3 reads TGTTCCAGCAGCCAAGCAGATTTGAACCCTGAAGCTTTCTTT. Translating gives CSSSQADLNPEAFF.

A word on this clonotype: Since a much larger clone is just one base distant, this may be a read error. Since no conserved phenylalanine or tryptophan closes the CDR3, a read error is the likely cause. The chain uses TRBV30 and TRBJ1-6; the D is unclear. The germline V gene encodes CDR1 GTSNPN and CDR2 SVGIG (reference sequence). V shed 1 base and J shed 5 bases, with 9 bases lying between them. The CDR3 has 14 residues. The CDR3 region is CAWSGAANNSPLHC. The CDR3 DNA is TGTGCCTGGAGTGGTGCGGCCAATAATTCACCCCTCCACTGT.

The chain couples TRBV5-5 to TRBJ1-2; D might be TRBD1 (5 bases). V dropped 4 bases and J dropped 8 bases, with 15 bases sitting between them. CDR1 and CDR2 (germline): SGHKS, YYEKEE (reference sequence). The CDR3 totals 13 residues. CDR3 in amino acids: CASSMEQERGYTF. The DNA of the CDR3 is TGTGCCAGCAGCATGGAACAGGAGAGAGGCTACACCTTC.

In DNA, the CDR3 is TGTGCTAGCTGTTTAGCGGGAACTGGAAAACTGTTTTTT. Translation: CASCLAGTGKLFF. The V and J genes are TRBV12-3 or TRBV12-4 and TRBJ1-4; D is uncertain. This CDR3 is built from 13 residues.

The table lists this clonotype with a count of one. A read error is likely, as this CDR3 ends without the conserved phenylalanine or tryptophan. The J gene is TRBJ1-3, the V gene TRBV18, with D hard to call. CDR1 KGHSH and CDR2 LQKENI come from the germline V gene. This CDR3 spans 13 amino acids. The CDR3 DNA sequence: TGTGCCAGCTCATCAGACACTGGTAACACCATATATCTT. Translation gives CASSSDTGNTIYL.

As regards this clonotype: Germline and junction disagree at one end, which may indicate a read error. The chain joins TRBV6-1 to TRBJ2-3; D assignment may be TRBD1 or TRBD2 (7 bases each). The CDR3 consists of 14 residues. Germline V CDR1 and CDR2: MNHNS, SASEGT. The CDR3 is CASQGRRGTDTHYF. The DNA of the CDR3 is TGTGCCAGCCAGGGGCGGCGGGGGACAGATACGCACTATTTT.

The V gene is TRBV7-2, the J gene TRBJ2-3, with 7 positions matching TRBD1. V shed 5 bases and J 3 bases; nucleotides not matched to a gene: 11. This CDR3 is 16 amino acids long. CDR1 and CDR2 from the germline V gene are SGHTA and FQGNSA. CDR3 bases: TGTGCCAGCAGCGCCCGACAGGGCGGGCGAACAGATACGCAGTATTTT. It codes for CASSARQGGRTDTQYF. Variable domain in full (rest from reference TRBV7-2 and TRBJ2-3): GAGVSQSPSNKVTEKGKDVELRCDPISGHTALYWYRQSLGQGLEFLIYFQGNSAPDKSGLPSDRFSAERTGGSVSTLTIQRTQQEDSAVYLCASSARQGGRTDTQYFGPGTRLTVL.

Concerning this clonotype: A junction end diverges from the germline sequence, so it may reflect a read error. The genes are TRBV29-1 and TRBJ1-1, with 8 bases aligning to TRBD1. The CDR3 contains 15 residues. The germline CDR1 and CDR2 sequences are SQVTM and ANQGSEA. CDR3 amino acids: CSAGQGWEMNIEAFF. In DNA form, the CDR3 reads TGCAGCGCTGGACAGGGCTGGGAGATGAACATTGAAGCTTTCTTT.

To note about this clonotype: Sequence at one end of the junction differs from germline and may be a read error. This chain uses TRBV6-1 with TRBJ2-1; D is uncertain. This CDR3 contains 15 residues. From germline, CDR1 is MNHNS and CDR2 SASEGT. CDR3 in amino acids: CTSTLVRHTYNEQFF. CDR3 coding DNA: TGTACCAGCACCCTGGTGCGACACACCTACAATGAGCAGTTCTTC.

The CDR3 sequence is CASSQQWAADTQYF. The CDR3 DNA reads TGTGCCAGCAGCCAACAGTGGGCAGCAGATACGCAGTATTTT. The V call is TRBV5-6, the J call TRBJ2-3; D is ambiguous. The CDR3 length is 14 residues. Between the trimmed V and J ends, which lost 4 bases and 4 bases, there was a span of 13 bases. Germline V gene data show CDR1 as SGHDT and CDR2 as YYEEEE.

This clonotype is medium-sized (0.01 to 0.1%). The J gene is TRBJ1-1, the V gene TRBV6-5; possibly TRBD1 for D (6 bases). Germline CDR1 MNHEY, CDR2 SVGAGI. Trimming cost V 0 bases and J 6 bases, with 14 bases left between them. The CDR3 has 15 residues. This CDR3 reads CASSYSIGGGAEAFF. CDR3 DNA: TGTGCCAGCAGTTACTCGATTGGGGGCGGAGCTGAAGCTTTCTTT.

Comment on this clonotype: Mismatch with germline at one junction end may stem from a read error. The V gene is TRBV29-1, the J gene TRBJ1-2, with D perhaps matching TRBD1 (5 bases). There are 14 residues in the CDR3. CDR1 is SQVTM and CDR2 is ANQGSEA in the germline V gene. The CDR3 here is CSVEDRGLRLSYTF. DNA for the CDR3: TGCAGCGTCGAAGATAGGGGCCTCCGTTTGAGCTACACCTTC.

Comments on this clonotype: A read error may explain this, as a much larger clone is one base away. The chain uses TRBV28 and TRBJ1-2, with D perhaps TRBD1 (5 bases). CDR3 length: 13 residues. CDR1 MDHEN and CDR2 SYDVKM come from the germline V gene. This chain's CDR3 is CANSFGGGYGYTF. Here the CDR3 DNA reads TGTGCCAACAGTTTTGGGGGGGGCTATGGCTACACCTTC.

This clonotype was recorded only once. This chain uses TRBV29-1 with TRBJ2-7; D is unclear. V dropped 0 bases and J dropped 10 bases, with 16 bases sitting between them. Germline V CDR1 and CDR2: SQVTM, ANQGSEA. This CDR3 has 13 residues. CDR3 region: CSVEDRQSCDQYF. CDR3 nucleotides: TGCAGCGTTGAAGATAGGCAGTCCTGCGACCAGTACTTC.

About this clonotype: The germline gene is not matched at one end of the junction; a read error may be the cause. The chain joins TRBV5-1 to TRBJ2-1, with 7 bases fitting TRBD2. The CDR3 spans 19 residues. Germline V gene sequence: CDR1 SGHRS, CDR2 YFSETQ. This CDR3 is CGSSLVSWEGRHLYDEQFF. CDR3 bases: TGCGGCAGCAGCTTGGTTTCTTGGGAGGGGCGTCATCTCTACGATGAGCAGTTCTTC.

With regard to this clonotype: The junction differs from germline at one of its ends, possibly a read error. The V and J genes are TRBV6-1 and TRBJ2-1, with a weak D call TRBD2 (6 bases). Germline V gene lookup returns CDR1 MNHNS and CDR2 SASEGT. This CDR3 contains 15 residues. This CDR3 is CASSEEVGGYNEQLF. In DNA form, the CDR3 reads TGTGCCAGTAGTGAAGAAGTGGGAGGATACAATGAGCAGTTATTC.

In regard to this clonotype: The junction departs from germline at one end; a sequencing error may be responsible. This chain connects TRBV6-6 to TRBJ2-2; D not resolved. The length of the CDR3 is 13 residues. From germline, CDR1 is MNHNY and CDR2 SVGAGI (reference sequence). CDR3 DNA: TGTGCCAGCGCCCTAGGAGCCACCGGAGAGCTGTTTTTT. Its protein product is CASALGATGELFF.

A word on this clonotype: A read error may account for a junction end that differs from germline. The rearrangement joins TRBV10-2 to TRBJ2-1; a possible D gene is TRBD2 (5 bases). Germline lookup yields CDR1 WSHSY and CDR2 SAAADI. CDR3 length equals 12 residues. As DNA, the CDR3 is TGCGTCAGCAGTGAGTCGACTCGGGGTCAGGACTTC. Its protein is CVSSESTRGQDF.